This T cell receptor beta chain came from a study of T cells in Graves' hyperthyroidism and ophthalmopathy. The study's findings and limits: Most expanded thyroid clonotypes above 0.001 recurred in blood.

This clonotype was seen repeatedly, ten times or more. Its antigen is still unknown. TCR beta CDR3 region amplification was performed from RNA transcripts. HTBI primers were the set used in a first-round RT-PCR of the TCR CDR3. TCRdb re-called the multiplex PCR reads with MiXCR, one entry per CDR3 protein. This table holds 130,000 to 150,000 distinct CDR3 sequences, approximately 20% found once. Germline CDR1 reads LGHDT; CDR2 reads YNNKEL (reference sequence). Trimming left V 2 bases short and J 7 bases short, with 11 bases between. This CDR3 spans 14 amino acids. This rearrangement joins TRBV3-1 to TRBJ2-2; TRBD1 is a possible D gene (6 bases). Source material: blood. This TCR was sampled from a woman in her forties or fifties with Graves' hyperthyroidism that later progressed to Graves' ophthalmopathy. The CDR3 loop is CASSQNRANGELFF. The CDR3 nucleotides are TGTGCCAGCAGCCAAAACAGGGCTAACGGGGAGCTGTTTTTT.